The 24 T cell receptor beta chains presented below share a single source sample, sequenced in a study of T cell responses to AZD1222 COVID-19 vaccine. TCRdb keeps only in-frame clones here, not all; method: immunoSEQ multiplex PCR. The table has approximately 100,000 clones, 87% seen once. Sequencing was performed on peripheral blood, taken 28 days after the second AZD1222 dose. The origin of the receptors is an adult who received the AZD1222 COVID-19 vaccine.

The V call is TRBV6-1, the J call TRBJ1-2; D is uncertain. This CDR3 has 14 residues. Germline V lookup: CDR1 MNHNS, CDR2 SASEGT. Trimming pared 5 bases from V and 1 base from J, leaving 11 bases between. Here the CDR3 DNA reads TGTGCCAGCAGTCAACTGAGTAATAACTATGGCTACACCTTC. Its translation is CASSQLSNNYGYTF.

The CDR3 is CASSLSGGAGDNSPLHF. CDR3 coding DNA: TGTGCCAGCAGTTTATCAGGGGGGGCAGGGGACAATTCACCCCTCCACTTT. The chain employs TRBV27 and TRBJ1-6; a weak D match, TRBD1 (6 bases). The CDR3 covers 17 residues. The V gene lost 0 bases and the J gene lost 7 bases, with 16 bases spanning the gap. Germline V gives CDR1 MNHEY, CDR2 SMNVEV (reference sequence).

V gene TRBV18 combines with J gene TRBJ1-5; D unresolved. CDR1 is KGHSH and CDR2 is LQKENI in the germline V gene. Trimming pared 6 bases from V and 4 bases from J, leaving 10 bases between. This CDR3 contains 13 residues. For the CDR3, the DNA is TGTGCCAGCTCCACGGATAGGAATCAGCCCCAGCATTTT. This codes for CASSTDRNQPQHF.

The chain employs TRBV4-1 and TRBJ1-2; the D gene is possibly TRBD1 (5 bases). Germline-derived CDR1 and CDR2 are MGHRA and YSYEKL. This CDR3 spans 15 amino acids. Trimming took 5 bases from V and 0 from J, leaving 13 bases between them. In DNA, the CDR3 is TGCGCCAGCAGCGTTACCGCAGGGACTAACTATGGCTACACCTTC. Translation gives CASSVTAGTNYGYTF.

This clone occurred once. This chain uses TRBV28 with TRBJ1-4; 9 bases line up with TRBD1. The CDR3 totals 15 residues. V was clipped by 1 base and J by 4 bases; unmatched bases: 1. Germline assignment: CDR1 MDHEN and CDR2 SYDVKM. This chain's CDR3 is CASSLSGQGNEKLFF. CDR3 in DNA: TGTGCCAGCAGTTTATCGGGACAGGGTAATGAAAAACTGTTTTTT. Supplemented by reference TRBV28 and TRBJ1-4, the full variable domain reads DVKVTQSSRYLVKRTGEKVFLECVQDMDHENMFWYRQDPGLGLRLIYFSYDVKMKEKGDIPEGYSVSREKKERFSLILESASTNQTSMYLCASSLSGQGNEKLFFGSGTQLSVL.

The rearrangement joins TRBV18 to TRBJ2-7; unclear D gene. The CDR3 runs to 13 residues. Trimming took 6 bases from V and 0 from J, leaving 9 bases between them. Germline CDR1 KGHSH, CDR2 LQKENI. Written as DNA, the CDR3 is TGTGCCAGCTCGATTGGAGTCTCCTACGAGCAGTACTTC. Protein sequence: CASSIGVSYEQYF. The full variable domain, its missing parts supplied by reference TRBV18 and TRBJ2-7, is NAGVMQNPRHLVRRRGQEARLRCSPMKGHSHVYWYRQLPEEGLKFMVYLQKENIIDESGMPKERFSAEFPKEGPSILRIQQVVRGDSAAYFCASSIGVSYEQYFGPGTRLTVT.

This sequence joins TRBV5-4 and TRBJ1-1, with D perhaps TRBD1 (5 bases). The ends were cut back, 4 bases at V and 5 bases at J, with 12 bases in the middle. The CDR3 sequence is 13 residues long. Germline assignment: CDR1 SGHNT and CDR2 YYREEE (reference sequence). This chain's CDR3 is CASSVTQATEAFF. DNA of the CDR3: TGTGCCAGCAGCGTTACACAGGCAACTGAAGCTTTCTTT.

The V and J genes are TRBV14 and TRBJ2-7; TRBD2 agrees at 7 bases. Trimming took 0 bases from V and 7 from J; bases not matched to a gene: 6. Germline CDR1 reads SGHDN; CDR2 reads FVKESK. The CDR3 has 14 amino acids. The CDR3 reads CASSQDWGGTEQYF. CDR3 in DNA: TGTGCCAGCAGCCAAGATTGGGGGGGAACAGAGCAGTACTTC.

The CDR3 protein is CASSLSEDNSPLHF. DNA for the CDR3: TGTGCCAGCAGTTTGTCGGAGGATAATTCACCCCTCCACTTT. The V and J genes are TRBV28 and TRBJ1-6; no reliable D call. V gave up 3 bases and J gave up 5 bases, with 8 bases separating them. The CDR3 is made up of 14 amino acids. In germline, CDR1 is MDHEN, CDR2 SYDVKM.

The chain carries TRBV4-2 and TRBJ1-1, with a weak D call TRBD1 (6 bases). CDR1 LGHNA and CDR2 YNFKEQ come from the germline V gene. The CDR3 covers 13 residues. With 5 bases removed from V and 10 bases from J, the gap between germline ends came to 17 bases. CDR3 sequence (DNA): TGTGCCAGCAGCGAGGGGGGAATGGGGGGAGCTTTCTTT. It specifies CASSEGGMGGAFF.

CDR3 in amino acids: CASSFGVAKNIQYF. As DNA, the CDR3 is TGTGCCAGCAGCTTCGGGGTAGCCAAAAACATTCAGTACTTC. The J gene is TRBJ2-4, the V gene TRBV7-9, with D possibly matching TRBD2 (5 bases). Germline CDR1 is SEHNR and CDR2 is FQNEAQ (reference sequence). This CDR3 is built from 14 residues. V was shortened by 3 bases and J by 0 bases, with 6 bases between the two germline ends.

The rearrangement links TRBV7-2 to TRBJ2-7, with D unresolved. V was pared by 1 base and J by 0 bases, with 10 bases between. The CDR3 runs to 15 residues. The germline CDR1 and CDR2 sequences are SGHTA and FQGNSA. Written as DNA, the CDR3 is TGTGCCAGCAGCTTAGGATCGAACCCCTCCTACGAGCAGTACTTC. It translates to CASSLGSNPSYEQYF.

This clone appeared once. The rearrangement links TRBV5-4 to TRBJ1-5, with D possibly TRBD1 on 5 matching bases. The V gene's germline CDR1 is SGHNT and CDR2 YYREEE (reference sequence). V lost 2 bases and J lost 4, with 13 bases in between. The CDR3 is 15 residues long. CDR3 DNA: TGTGCCAGCAGCTTCTACGGGGCCGGGAATCAGCCCCAGCATTTT. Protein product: CASSFYGAGNQPQHF.

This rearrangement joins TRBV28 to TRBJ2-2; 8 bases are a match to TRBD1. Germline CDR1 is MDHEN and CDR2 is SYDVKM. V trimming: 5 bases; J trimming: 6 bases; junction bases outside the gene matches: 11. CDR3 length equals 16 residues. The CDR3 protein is CASSPIQGGKAGELFF. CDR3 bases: TGTGCCAGCAGTCCAATACAGGGGGGAAAAGCCGGGGAGCTGTTTTTT.

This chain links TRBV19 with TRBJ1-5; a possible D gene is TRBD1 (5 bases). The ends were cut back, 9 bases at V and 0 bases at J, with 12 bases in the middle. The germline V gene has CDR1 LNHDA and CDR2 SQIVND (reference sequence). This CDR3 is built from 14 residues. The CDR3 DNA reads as TGTGCCAGCAGGGACGGGGTTAGCAATCAGCCCCAGCATTTT. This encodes CASRDGVSNQPQHF.

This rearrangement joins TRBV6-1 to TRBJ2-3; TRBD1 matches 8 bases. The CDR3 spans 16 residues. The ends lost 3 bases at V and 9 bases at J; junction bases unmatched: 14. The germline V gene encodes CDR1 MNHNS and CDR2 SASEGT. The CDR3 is CASSEGAGQGYLTQYF. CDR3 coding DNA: TGTGCCAGCAGTGAGGGAGCTGGACAGGGATACTTGACGCAGTATTTT.

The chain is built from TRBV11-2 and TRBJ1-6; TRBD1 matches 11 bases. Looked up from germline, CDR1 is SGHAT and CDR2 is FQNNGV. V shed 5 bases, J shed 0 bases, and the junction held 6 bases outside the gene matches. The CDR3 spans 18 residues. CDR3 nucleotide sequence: TGTGCCAGCAGCCCTCGGACAGGGGGCAGCTCCTATAATTCACCCCTCCACTTT. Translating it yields CASSPRTGGSSYNSPLHF.

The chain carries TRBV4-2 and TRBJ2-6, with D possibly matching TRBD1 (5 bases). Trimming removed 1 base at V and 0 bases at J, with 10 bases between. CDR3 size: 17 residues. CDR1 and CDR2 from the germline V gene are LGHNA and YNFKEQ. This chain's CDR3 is CASSQGQSSSGANVLTF. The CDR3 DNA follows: TGTGCCAGCAGCCAAGGACAGTCCTCCTCTGGGGCCAACGTCCTGACTTTC.

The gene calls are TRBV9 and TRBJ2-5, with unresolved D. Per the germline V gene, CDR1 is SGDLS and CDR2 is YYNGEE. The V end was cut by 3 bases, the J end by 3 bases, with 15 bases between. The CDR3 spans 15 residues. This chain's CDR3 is CASSAESWTEETQYF. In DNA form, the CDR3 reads TGTGCCAGCAGCGCCGAATCCTGGACGGAAGAGACCCAGTACTTC. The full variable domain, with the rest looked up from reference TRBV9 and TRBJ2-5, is DSGVTQTPKHLITATGQRVTLRCSPRSGDLSVYWYQQSLDQGLQFLIQYYNGEERAKGNILERFSAQQFPDLHSELNLSSLELGDSALYFCASSAESWTEETQYFGPGTRLLVL.

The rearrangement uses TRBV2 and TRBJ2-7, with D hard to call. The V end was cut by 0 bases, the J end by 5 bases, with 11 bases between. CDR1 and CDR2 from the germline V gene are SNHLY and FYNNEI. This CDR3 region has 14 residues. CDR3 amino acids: CASSEAYQSDEQYF. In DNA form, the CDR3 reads TGTGCCAGCAGTGAAGCGTATCAGAGCGACGAGCAGTACTTC. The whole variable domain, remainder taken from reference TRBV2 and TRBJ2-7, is EPEVTQTPSHQVTQMGQEVILRCVPISNHLYFYWYRQILGQKVEFLVSFYNNEISEKSEIFDDQFSVERPDGSNFTLKIRSTKLEDSAMYFCASSEAYQSDEQYFGPGTRLTVT.

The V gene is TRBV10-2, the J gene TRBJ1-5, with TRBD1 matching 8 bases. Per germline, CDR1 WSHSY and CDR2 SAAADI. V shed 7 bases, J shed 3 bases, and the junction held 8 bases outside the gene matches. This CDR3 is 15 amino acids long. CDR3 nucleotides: TGCGCCAGCACTGAACAGGGGGAGGACAATCAGCCCCAGCATTTT. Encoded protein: CASTEQGEDNQPQHF.

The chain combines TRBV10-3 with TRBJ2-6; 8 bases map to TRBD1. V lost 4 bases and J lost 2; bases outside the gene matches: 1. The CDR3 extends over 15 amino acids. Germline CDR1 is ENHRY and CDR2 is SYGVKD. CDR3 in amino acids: CAISAQGAGANVLTF. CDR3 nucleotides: TGTGCCATCAGTGCACAGGGGGCTGGGGCCAACGTCCTGACTTTC.

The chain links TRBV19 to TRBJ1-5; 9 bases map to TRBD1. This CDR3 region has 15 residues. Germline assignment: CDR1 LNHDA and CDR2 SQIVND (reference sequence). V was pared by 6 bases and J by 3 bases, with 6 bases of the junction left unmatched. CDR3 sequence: CASRVDRGNNQPQHF. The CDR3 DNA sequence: TGTGCCAGTAGAGTAGACAGGGGGAACAATCAGCCCCAGCATTTT.

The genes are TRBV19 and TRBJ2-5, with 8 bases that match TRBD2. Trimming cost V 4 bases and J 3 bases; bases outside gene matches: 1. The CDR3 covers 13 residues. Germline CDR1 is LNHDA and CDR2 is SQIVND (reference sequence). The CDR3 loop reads CASSNGREETQYF. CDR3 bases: TGTGCCAGTAGTAACGGGAGGGAAGAGACCCAGTACTTC.